The 19 T cell receptor beta chains below were found in one sample sequenced in a study of T cell clonotyping in hematopoietic cell transplantation. Time point reported: recipient sample about 28 days before transplant, after cytoreduction. Clones were sequenced by immunoSEQ multiplex PCR, and TCRdb holds only the in-frame ones, with some missing. The sample gives fewer than 8,000 clones, about 97% of which show up once; less than 20% is in the top ten. The material sequenced was peripheral blood mononuclear cells, taken before stem cell transplant. These receptors were taken from a man aged 65 to 79 with acute myeloid leukemia. Some clones in this sample may be carry-over from other donors' samples.

The chain has TRBV19 and TRBJ2-7; D unresolved. CDR3 size: 13 residues. V lost 5 bases to trimming and J lost 2 bases, with 10 bases between them. Looked up from germline, CDR1 is LNHDA and CDR2 is SQIVND (reference sequence). The CDR3 protein is CASSWMGAYEQYF. CDR3 DNA: TGTGCCAGTAGTTGGATGGGTGCCTACGAGCAGTACTTC.

V gene TRBV5-4 combines with J gene TRBJ1-2; 7 bases agree with TRBD1. CDR1 is SGHNT and CDR2 is YYREEE in the germline V gene (reference sequence). V gave up 3 bases and J gave up 4 bases; unmatched junction bases: 6. This CDR3 comprises 14 residues. In DNA, the CDR3 is TGTGCCAGCAGCTGGGATCAGGGGGTCTATGGCTACACCTTC. Protein product: CASSWDQGVYGYTF.

V gene TRBV6-1 combines with J gene TRBJ2-3; D call uncertain. CDR1 is MNHNS, CDR2 SASEGT, per germline. The CDR3 runs 15 residues. The ends were cut back, 7 bases at V and 0 bases at J, with 14 bases in the middle. The CDR3 reads CASTPPSTSTDTQYF. CDR3 in DNA: TGTGCCAGCACCCCTCCATCGACTAGCACAGATACGCAGTATTTT.

This sequence joins TRBV27 and TRBJ2-2; D not resolved. CDR3 length: 14 residues. The ends were cut back, 2 bases at V and 4 bases at J, with 8 bases in the middle. CDR1 is MNHEY and CDR2 is SMNVEV in the germline V gene (reference sequence). In DNA form, the CDR3 reads TGTGCCAGCAGTTTAAGGCCGGGCACCGGGGAGCTGTTTTTT. Translating it yields CASSLRPGTGELFF.

The V gene is TRBV4-2, the J gene TRBJ1-5, with a weak D call TRBD1 (5 bases). From germline, CDR1 is LGHNA and CDR2 YNFKEQ. V shed 3 bases and J shed 4 bases, with 13 bases lying between them. This CDR3 contains 15 residues. The CDR3 region has the DNA TGTGCCAGCAGCCAGGCGGGACGGGAGAATCAGCCCCAGCATTTT. This codes for CASSQAGRENQPQHF.

The chain employs TRBV7-2 and TRBJ2-3, with 10 bases matching TRBD2. The CDR3 loop spans 15 amino acids. Germline V gene data show CDR1 as SGHTA and CDR2 as FQGNSA. The V and J ends lost 2 bases and 3 bases, in that order; junction bases with no gene match: 2. The CDR3 is CASSLRGLATDTQYF. The CDR3 bases are TGTGCCAGCAGCTTAAGGGGACTAGCGACAGATACGCAGTATTTT.

The chain uses TRBV6-1 and TRBJ2-5; no clear D. The CDR3 consists of 12 residues. Germline CDR1 reads MNHNS; CDR2 reads SASEGT. V was trimmed by 5 bases and J by 5 bases, leaving 9 bases between them. Here the CDR3 DNA reads TGTGCCAGCAGTCGAAAGGTCGAGACCCAGTACTTC. Translation: CASSRKVETQYF.

The count of this clone is one. The gene calls are TRBV5-1 and TRBJ2-1, with a possible D match to TRBD1 (7 bases). The V end lost 9 bases, the J end lost 6 bases, and 28 bases lay between the germline ends. Germline loops: CDR1 SGHRS, CDR2 YFSETQ. This CDR3 contains 17 residues. The chain's CDR3 is CATTGGPQGGLGNEQFF. CDR3 DNA: TGCGCCACCACCGGGGGACCCCAAGGGGGCCTCGGCAATGAGCAGTTCTTC.

The rearrangement uses TRBV28 and TRBJ1-2, with D uncertain. Trimming shortened V by 2 bases and J by 0 bases, and 7 bases separated the two germline ends. The CDR3 spans 14 residues. CDR1 is MDHEN, CDR2 SYDVKM, per germline. CDR3: CASSLTNANYGYTF. The CDR3 DNA reads as TGTGCCAGCAGTTTAACAAATGCTAACTATGGCTACACCTTC.

The rearrangement uses TRBV7-6 and TRBJ2-5; 9 bases match TRBD1. Unmatched junction bases numbered 5, after V lost 1 base and J lost 5 bases. The CDR3 is 15 residues long. Germline V gene sequence: CDR1 SGHVS, CDR2 FNYEAQ. The CDR3 DNA reads as TGTGCCAGCAGCTTAGGCACAGGGGGCGGGGAGACCCAGTACTTC. Its translation: CASSLGTGGGETQYF. The whole variable domain, filled in from reference TRBV7-6 and TRBJ2-5, reads GAGVSQSPRYKVTKRGQDVALRCDPISGHVSLYWYRQALGQGPEFLTYFNYEAQQDKSGLPNDRFSAERPEGSISTLTIQRTEQRDSAMYRCASSLGTGGGETQYFGPGTRLLVL.

The V and J genes are TRBV7-6 and TRBJ2-2, with 8 nucleotides matching TRBD1. The CDR3 consists of 15 residues. CDR1 SGHVS and CDR2 FNYEAQ come from the germline V gene. V dropped 4 bases and J dropped 5; count of bases not matched to a gene: 6. CDR3 residues: CASSYRQGTTGELFF. In DNA form, the CDR3 reads TGTGCCAGCAGCTACCGACAGGGGACGACCGGGGAGCTGTTTTTT.

The V call is TRBV5-4, the J call TRBJ1-5, with 10 positions matching TRBD1. Looked up from germline, CDR1 is SGHNT and CDR2 is YYREEE (reference sequence). With 4 bases clipped from V and 2 bases from J, the junction kept 12 bases outside the gene matches. CDR3 length: 18 residues. CDR3: CASSILGTGAFGNQPQHF. CDR3 coding DNA: TGTGCCAGCAGCATATTAGGGACAGGGGCTTTCGGCAATCAGCCCCAGCATTTT.

The chain carries TRBV30 and TRBJ2-2, with D possibly TRBD1 on 5 matching bases. CDR3 size: 14 residues. Germline values: CDR1 GTSNPN, CDR2 SVGIG (reference sequence). V was trimmed by 5 bases and J by 6 bases, leaving 16 bases between them. The CDR3 sequence is CAWRQGILAGELFF. The CDR3 nucleotides read TGTGCCTGGCGTCAGGGAATCTTGGCCGGGGAGCTGTTTTTT.

The V and J genes are TRBV5-1 and TRBJ1-4; no clear D gene. This CDR3 is 15 amino acids long. V lost 3 bases and J lost 3, with 12 bases in between. Germline V CDR1 and CDR2: SGHRS, YFSETQ. CDR3 protein: CASSSTTEANEKLFF. DNA for the CDR3: TGCGCCAGCAGCTCTACGACCGAGGCTAATGAAAAACTGTTTTTT.

Comment on this clone: A read error may produce the germline difference seen at one junction end. The rearrangement uses TRBV19 and TRBJ2-5; 7 bases match TRBD2. Germline-derived CDR1 and CDR2 are LNHDA and SQIVND (reference sequence). This CDR3 spans 14 amino acids. CDR3 DNA: TGTGCCAGTAGTATTCTCGCGGGAGTAGAGACCCGGTACTTC. Encoded protein: CASSILAGVETRYF.

The chain has TRBV28 and TRBJ1-1; no definite D call. Trimming cost V 6 bases and J 1 base, with 6 bases left between them. The CDR3 spans 12 residues. Germline V gene data show CDR1 as MDHEN and CDR2 as SYDVKM. The CDR3 DNA follows: TGTGCCAGCAGACCCCAGAACACTGAAGCTTTCTTT. Translating it yields CASRPQNTEAFF.

This chain uses TRBV6-5 with TRBJ1-1; D gene uncertain. The CDR3 is made up of 11 amino acids. Germline lookup yields CDR1 MNHEY and CDR2 SVGAGI. V lost 4 bases to trimming and J lost 5 bases, with 5 bases between them. The CDR3 DNA sequence: TGTGCCAGCAGTTTTAAAACTGAAGCTTTCTTT. It is translated as CASSFKTEAFF.

The chain recombines TRBV6-1 with TRBJ2-7; 7 bases are shared with TRBD1. Germline V gene data show CDR1 as MNHNS and CDR2 as SASEGT. V dropped 4 bases and J dropped 5; count of bases not matched to a gene: 5. The CDR3 is 13 residues long. The CDR3 region is CASSARDRDEQYF. In DNA form, the CDR3 reads TGTGCCAGCAGTGCCCGAGACAGGGACGAGCAGTACTTC.

The chain carries TRBV6-5 and TRBJ1-1, with D unclear. Trimming removed 4 bases at V and 5 bases at J, with 8 bases between. The CDR3 is 12 amino acids. Germline CDR1 and CDR2: MNHEY and SVGAGI. CDR3 loop: CASSWEGTEAFF. Written as DNA, the CDR3 is TGTGCCAGCAGTTGGGAAGGTACTGAAGCTTTCTTT.